Following are 16 T cell receptor beta chains from one sample sequenced in a study of blood T cell repertoires in COVID-19. Some clones are missing from TCRdb's copy, which holds only in-frame ones; the method was immunoSEQ multiplex PCR. Among roughly 24,000 clones listed, about 89% were seen once. The sequencing sample was made of peripheral blood. The receptor source for this set is a man aged 65 to 79 with COVID-19, enrolled during active disease.

The V gene is TRBV7-9, the J gene TRBJ1-6; possible D gene TRBD1, 6 bases. The CDR3 length is 16 residues. Trimming cost V 5 bases and J 1 base, with 12 bases left between them. Germline values: CDR1 SEHNR, CDR2 FQNEAQ (reference sequence). The CDR3, as DNA: TGTGCCAGCAGCCCAAGCAGGGGTTCCTATAATTCACCCCTCCACTTT. Amino acids: CASSPSRGSYNSPLHF.

This clone was picked up one time. The V call is TRBV27, the J call TRBJ1-5; TRBD1 aligns across 8 bases. V gave up 2 bases and J gave up 2 bases; unmatched junction bases: 2. The germline CDR1 and CDR2 sequences are MNHEY and SMNVEV (reference sequence). CDR3 size: 15 residues. CDR3 in amino acids: CASSLGQGGNQPQHF. The DNA of the CDR3 is TGTGCCAGCAGTTTAGGACAGGGAGGCAATCAGCCCCAGCATTTT.

This chain uses TRBV7-2 with TRBJ1-1; possible D gene TRBD1, 5 bases. Trimming left V 1 base short and J 1 base short, with 13 bases between. The CDR3 spans 16 residues. Per germline, CDR1 SGHTA and CDR2 FQGNSA. In nucleotides, the CDR3 is TGTGCCAGCAGCTTAGGGTATAGGGGCGGGAACACTGAAGCTTTCTTT. Residues: CASSLGYRGGNTEAFF.

This chain links TRBV6-6 with TRBJ1-1, with D perhaps matching TRBD1 (6 bases). Trimming removed 4 bases from V and 5 bases from J, with 8 bases in between. This CDR3 has 12 amino acids. Germline V gene sequence: CDR1 MNHNY, CDR2 SVGAGI (reference sequence). The CDR3 loop is CASSFRGTEAFF. DNA for the CDR3: TGTGCCAGCAGTTTCAGGGGAACTGAAGCTTTCTTT.

V is TRBV11-2 and J is TRBJ1-1; D is possibly TRBD1 (6 bases). Trimming took off 0 bases at V and 5 bases at J, with 13 bases between the two ends. CDR1 is SGHAT and CDR2 is FQNNGV in the germline V gene. There are 15 residues in the CDR3. For the CDR3, the DNA is TGTGCCAGCAGCTTAGAAACGACAGGTTTTACTGAAGCTTTCTTT. Its translation is CASSLETTGFTEAFF.

The chain combines TRBV7-2 with TRBJ2-4; 7 bases align to TRBD2. The CDR3 runs 14 residues. Trimming at V came to 3 bases and at J to 6 bases, leaving 5 bases not matched to a gene. The germline gives CDR1 SGHTA, CDR2 FQGNSA. As DNA, the CDR3 is TGTGCCAGCAGCTTGGGCGGGAGCAGAAACATTCAGTACTTC. The encoded protein is CASSLGGSRNIQYF.

V is TRBV6-5 and J is TRBJ1-5, with TRBD1 matching over 9 bases. With V trimmed by 3 bases and J by 6 bases, 6 bases remained unmatched. Germline V gene sequence: CDR1 MNHEY, CDR2 SVGAGI. The CDR3 is 15 residues long. The DNA of the CDR3 is TGTGCCAGCAGTTATGGGGGGACAGGGACTCAGCCCCAGCATTTT. Its protein product is CASSYGGTGTQPQHF.

CDR3 residues: CASPSLDRHYGYTF. The CDR3 DNA is TGTGCCTCCCCGTCCCTTGACAGACACTATGGCTACACCTTC. The V call is TRBV30, the J call TRBJ1-2, with D perhaps matching TRBD1 (5 bases). V was shortened by 7 bases and J by 3 bases, with 18 bases between the two germline ends. Germline CDR1 GTSNPN, CDR2 SVGIG (reference sequence). This CDR3 has 14 residues.

This chain connects TRBV7-9 to TRBJ2-3; the match to TRBD2 covers 9 bases. The CDR3 extends over 17 amino acids. CDR1 and CDR2 (germline): SEHNR, FQNEAQ (reference sequence). The V and J ends lost 5 bases and 7 bases, in that order; junction bases with no gene match: 16. The CDR3 coding sequence is TGTGCCAGCAGCCCCAATACCATAGCGGGAGTCGGAAATACGCAGTATTTT. It encodes CASSPNTIAGVGNTQYF.

This clone was observed once. The rearrangement uses TRBV4-2 and TRBJ2-7, with D tentatively TRBD2 (6 bases). This CDR3 region has 16 residues. Germline CDR1 and CDR2: LGHNA and YNFKEQ. Trimming left V 0 bases short and J 1 base short, with 13 bases between. The CDR3: CASSQDMGAGSYEQYF. The CDR3, as DNA: TGTGCCAGCAGCCAAGATATGGGTGCGGGGTCCTACGAGCAGTACTTC.

The chain carries TRBV27 and TRBJ1-5; TRBD1 matches at 11 bases. Unmatched junction bases numbered 4, after V lost 4 bases and J lost 2 bases. This CDR3 is 16 amino acids long. Germline V gives CDR1 MNHEY, CDR2 SMNVEV (reference sequence). CDR3 bases: TGTGCCAGCAGTTCAGGGACAGGGGGTGGCAATCAGCCCCAGCATTTT. This translates into CASSSGTGGGNQPQHF.

V is TRBV19 and J is TRBJ2-7; D is perhaps TRBD2 (6 bases). This CDR3 has 13 residues. The V gene lost 5 bases and the J gene lost 4 bases, with 12 bases spanning the gap. CDR1 and CDR2 from the germline V gene are LNHDA and SQIVND (reference sequence). In DNA, the CDR3 is TGTGCCAGTAGTGGCGGGGCATCATACGAGCAGTACTTC. Translated: CASSGGASYEQYF.

The chain couples TRBV7-9 to TRBJ2-7; TRBD1 matches 8 bases. Trimming removed 5 bases from V and 0 bases from J; junction bases left unmatched: 6. Germline CDR1 is SEHNR and CDR2 is FQNEAQ (reference sequence). The CDR3 length is 15 residues. CDR3 bases: TGTGCCAGCAGCCACGGACAGGGTAGCTCCTACGAGCAGTACTTC. Translated, it gives CASSHGQGSSYEQYF. Full variable domain (missing parts from reference TRBV7-9 and TRBJ2-7): DTGVSQNPRHKITKRGQNVTFRCDPISEHNRLYWYRQTLGQGPEFLTYFQNEAQLEKSRLLSDRFSAERPKGSFSTLEIQRTEQGDSAMYLCASSHGQGSSYEQYFGPGTRLTVT.

The genes are TRBV20-1 and TRBJ2-7; D may be TRBD1 (7 bases). Trimming stripped 3 bases from V and 2 bases from J, with 20 bases between. Germline assignment: CDR1 DFQATT and CDR2 SNEGSKA (reference sequence). The CDR3 has 16 residues. The CDR3: CSASIWEAGQTYEQYF. CDR3 DNA: TGCAGTGCTAGTATCTGGGAGGCGGGACAGACCTACGAGCAGTACTTC.

The genes are TRBV19 and TRBJ1-2; perhaps TRBD1 as D (5 bases). From germline, CDR1 is LNHDA and CDR2 SQIVND (reference sequence). This CDR3 spans 13 amino acids. Trimming took 1 base from V and 4 from J, leaving 7 bases between them. CDR3: CASSIGRGYGYTF. CDR3 DNA sequence: TGTGCCAGTAGTATAGGGAGGGGCTATGGCTACACCTTC.

This clone is termed medium-sized (0.01 to 0.1%). The chain is built from TRBV7-9 and TRBJ2-2; the D is unclear. The germline V and J ends were trimmed by 7 bases and 8 bases, with 11 bases remaining between them. This CDR3 contains 12 residues. Germline lookup yields CDR1 SEHNR and CDR2 FQNEAQ (reference sequence). The CDR3 DNA reads TGTGCCAGCATGCGGTACCGAGGGGAGCTGTTTTTT. Translating gives CASMRYRGELFF.